The entry that follows covers one TCR beta chain sequence. V lost 6 bases and J 3 bases, leaving 18 bases between the germline ends. This CDR3 comprises 15 residues. CDR1 and CDR2 (germline): KGHSH, LQKENI. The data originate from a study of T cell changes during pregnancy in multiple sclerosis. Some clones are missing from TCRdb's copy, which holds only in-frame ones; the method was immunoSEQ multiplex PCR. In the table there are some 93,000 clones, approximately 92% of which are singletons. Specimen: peripheral blood, collected after pregnancy. The V and J genes are TRBV18 and TRBJ2-7; TRBD1 might be the D (6 bases). This sequence was found in a female donor with multiple sclerosis, enrolled in a pregnancy study. DNA of the CDR3: TGTGCCAGCTCTCAACTCGGGACACCAGACTACGAGCAGTACTTC. Amino acids: CASSQLGTPDYEQYF.